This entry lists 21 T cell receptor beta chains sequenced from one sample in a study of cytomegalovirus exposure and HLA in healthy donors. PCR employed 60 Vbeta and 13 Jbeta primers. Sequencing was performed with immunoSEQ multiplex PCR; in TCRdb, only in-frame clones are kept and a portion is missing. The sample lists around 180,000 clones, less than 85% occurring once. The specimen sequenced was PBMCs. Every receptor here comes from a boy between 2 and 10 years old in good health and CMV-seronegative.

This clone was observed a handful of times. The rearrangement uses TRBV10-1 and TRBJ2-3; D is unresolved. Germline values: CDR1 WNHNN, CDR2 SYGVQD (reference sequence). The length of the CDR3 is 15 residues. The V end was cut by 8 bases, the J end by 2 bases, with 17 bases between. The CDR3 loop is CASRPSSHSTDTQYF. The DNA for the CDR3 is TGCGCCAGCCGCCCGTCGTCCCACTCCACAGATACGCAGTATTTT.

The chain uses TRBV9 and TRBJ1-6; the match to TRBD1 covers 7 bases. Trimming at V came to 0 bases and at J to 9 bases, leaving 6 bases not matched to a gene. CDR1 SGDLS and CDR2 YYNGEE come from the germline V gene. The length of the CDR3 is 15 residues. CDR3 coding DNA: TGTGCCAGCAGCGTAGAGACAGGGTGGTCTTCACCCCTCCACTTT. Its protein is CASSVETGWSSPLHF.

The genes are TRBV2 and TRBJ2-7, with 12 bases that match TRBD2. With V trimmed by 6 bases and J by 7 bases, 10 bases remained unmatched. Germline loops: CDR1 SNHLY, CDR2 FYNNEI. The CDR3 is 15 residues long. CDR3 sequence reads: CASSDTLAGGREQYF. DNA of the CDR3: TGTGCCAGCAGCGATACACTAGCGGGAGGTCGAGAGCAGTACTTC.

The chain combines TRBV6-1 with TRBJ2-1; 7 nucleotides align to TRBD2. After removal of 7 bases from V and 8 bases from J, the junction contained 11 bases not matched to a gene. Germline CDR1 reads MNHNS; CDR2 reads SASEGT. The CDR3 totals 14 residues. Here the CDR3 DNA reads TGTGCCAGCACCGACGGGGGGTCTTCCCATGAGCAGTTCTTC. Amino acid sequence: CASTDGGSSHEQFF.

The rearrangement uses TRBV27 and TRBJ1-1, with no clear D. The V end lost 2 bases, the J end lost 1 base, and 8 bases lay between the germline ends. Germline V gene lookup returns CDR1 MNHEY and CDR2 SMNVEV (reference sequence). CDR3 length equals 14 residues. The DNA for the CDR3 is TGTGCCAGCAGTTTAGCAGGTTGGAACACTGAAGCTTTCTTT. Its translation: CASSLAGWNTEAFF.

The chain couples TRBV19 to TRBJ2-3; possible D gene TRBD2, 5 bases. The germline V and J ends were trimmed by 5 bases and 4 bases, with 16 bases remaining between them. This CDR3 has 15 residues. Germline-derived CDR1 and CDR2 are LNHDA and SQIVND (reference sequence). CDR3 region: CASSSISGIPDTQYF. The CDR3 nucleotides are TGTGCCAGTAGTTCAATCAGCGGAATACCAGATACGCAGTATTTT. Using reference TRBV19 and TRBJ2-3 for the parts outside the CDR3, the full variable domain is DGGITQSPKYLFRKEGQNVTLSCEQNLNHDAMYWYRQDPGQGLRLIYYSQIVNDFQKGDIAEGYSVSREKKESFPLTVTSAQKNPTAFYLCASSSISGIPDTQYFGPGTRLTVL.

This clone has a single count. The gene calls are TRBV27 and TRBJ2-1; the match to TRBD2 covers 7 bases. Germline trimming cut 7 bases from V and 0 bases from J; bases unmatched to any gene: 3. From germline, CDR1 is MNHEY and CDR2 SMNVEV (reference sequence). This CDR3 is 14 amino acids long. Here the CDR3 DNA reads TGTGCCAGCAAAACGGGGGGCTCCTACAATGAGCAGTTCTTC. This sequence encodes CASKTGGSYNEQFF.

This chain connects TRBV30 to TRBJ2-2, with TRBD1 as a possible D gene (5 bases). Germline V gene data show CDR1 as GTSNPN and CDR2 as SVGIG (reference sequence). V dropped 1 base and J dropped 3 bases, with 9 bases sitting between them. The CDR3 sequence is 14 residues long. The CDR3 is CAWSDPGYTGELFF. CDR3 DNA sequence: TGTGCCTGGAGTGATCCAGGGTACACCGGGGAGCTGTTTTTT.

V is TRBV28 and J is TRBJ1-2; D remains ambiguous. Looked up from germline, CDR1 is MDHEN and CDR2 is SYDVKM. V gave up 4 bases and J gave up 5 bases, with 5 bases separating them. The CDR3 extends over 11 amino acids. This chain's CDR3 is CASSSLYGYTF. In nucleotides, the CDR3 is TGTGCCAGCAGTTCCCTTTATGGCTACACCTTC.

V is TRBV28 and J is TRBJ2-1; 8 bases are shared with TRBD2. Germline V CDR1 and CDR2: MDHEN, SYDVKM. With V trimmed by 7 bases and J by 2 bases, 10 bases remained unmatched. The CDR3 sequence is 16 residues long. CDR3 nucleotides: TGTGCCAGCAAGCCACCGAGCGGGGGTCCCTACAATGAGCAGTTCTTC. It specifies CASKPPSGGPYNEQFF.

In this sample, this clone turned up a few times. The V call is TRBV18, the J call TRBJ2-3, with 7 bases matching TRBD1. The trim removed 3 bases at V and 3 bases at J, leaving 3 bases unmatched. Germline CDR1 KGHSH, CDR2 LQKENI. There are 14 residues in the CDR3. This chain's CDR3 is CASSPSDRTDTQYF. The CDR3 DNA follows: TGTGCCAGCTCACCCTCGGACAGGACAGATACGCAGTATTTT.

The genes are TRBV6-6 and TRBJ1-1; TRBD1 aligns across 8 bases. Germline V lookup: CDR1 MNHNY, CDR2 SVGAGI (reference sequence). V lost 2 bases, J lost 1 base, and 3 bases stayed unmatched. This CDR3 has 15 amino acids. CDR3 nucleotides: TGTGCCAGCAGTTACGCCGGGACAGGGAACACTGAAGCTTTCTTT. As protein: CASSYAGTGNTEAFF.

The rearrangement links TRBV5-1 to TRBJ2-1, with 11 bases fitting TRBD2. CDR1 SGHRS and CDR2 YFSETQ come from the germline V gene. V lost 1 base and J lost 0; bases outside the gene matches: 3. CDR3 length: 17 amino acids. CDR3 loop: CASSLTSGSPSYNEQFF. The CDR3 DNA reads TGCGCCAGCAGCTTGACTAGCGGGAGTCCCTCCTACAATGAGCAGTTCTTC.

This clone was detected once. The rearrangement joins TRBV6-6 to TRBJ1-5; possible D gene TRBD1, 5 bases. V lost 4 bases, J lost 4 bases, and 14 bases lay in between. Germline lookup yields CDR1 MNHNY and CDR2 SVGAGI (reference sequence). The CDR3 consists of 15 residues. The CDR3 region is CASSSSIQGNQPQHF. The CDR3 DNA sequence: TGTGCCAGCAGTTCATCAATTCAGGGAAATCAGCCCCAGCATTTT.

CDR3 region: CASSLYTGQPQHF. CDR3 bases: TGCGCCAGCAGCCTTTACACGGGACAGCCCCAGCATTTT. This sequence joins TRBV5-1 and TRBJ1-5; D is unclear. Germline CDR1 and CDR2: SGHRS and YFSETQ. Trimming took 4 bases from V and 7 from J, leaving 12 bases between them. The CDR3 has 13 amino acids.

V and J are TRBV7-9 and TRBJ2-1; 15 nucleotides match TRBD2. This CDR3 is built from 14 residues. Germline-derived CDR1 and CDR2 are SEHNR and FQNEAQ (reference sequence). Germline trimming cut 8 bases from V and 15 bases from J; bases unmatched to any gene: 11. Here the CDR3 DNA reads TGTGCCAGCGATACCGGGACTAGCGGGAGGATAAGGTTCTTC. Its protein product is CASDTGTSGRIRFF.

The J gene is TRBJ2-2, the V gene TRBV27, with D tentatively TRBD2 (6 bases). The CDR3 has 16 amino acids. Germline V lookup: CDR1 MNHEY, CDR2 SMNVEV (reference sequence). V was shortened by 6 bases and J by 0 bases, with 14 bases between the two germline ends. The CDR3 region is CASRSRGAANTGELFF. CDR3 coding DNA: TGTGCCAGCAGGTCGCGGGGTGCGGCGAACACCGGGGAGCTGTTTTTT.

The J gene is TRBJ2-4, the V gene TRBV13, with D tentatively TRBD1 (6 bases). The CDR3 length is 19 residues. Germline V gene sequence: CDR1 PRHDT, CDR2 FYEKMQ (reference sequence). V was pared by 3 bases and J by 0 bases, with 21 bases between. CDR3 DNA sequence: TGTGCCAGCAGCTTGAGGGGGATCCGAGGGGTGGTAGCCAAAAACATTCAGTACTTC. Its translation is CASSLRGIRGVVAKNIQYF.

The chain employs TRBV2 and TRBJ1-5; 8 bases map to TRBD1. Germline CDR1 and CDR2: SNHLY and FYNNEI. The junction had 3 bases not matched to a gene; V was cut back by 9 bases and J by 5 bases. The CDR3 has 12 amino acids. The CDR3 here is CASGQGDQPQHF. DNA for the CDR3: TGTGCCAGTGGACAGGGCGATCAGCCCCAGCATTTT.

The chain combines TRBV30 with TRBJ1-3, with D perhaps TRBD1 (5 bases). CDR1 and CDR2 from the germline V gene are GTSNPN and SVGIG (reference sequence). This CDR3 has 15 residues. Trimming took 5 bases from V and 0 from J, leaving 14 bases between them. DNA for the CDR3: TGTGCCTGGCGGCCTGGGGCACACTCTGGAAACACCATATATTTT. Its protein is CAWRPGAHSGNTIYF.

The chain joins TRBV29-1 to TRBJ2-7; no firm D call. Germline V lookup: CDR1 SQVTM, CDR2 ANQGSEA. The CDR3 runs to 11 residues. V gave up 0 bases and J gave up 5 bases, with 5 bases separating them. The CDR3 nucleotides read TGCAGCGTTGAAGACAGGAACGAGCAGTACTTC. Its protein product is CSVEDRNEQYF.